This T cell receptor beta chain derives from a study of response to subunit inactivated influenza vaccine. Trimming shortened V by 1 base and J by 7 bases, and 13 bases separated the two germline ends. Germline values: CDR1 DFQATT, CDR2 SNEGSKA (reference sequence). The CDR3 length is 14 residues. This clonotype has ten or more counts. Its antigen is not known. From the RT-PCR reads, TCRdb called clonotypes with MiXCR, one entry per CDR3 protein. Of around 200,000 distinct CDR3 sequences in the sample, nearly 9.5% were seen once. Study findings and constraints: A suggestion made by the authors is that each seasonal influenza vaccination recruits few new T cells.

Source: non-naive T cells sorted from PBMCs, taken on the day of vaccination. The receptor comes from a man in his fifties or sixties who received an inactivated influenza vaccine. The rearrangement joins TRBV20-1 to TRBJ2-2; no clear D. The CDR3: CSARVPESGGELFF. CDR3 nucleotides: TGCAGTGCTAGAGTACCAGAGTCGGGCGGGGAGCTGTTTTTT.